These T cell receptor beta chains were read from a single sample in a study of blood T cell repertoires in COVID-19. This table comes from immunoSEQ multiplex PCR, and its TCRdb copy is limited to in-frame clones, with some not included. Among about 260,000 clones, more than 90% were seen once, and the ten largest hold about 2.5%. The sample was peripheral blood. The receptors shown here come from a person under 35 with COVID-19, enrolled during active disease. Each CDR3 is given with its conserved first and last residue. The order of the fields is V gene, J gene, clone size, D gene, CDR3 DNA, CDR3 protein. A D gene is named only where the DNA matches it firmly. Clone size is stated in some rows and not others, as once, few, many or a class when expanded.

>TRBV6-2/TRBV6-3|TRBJ2-5|NA|TRBD2
TGTGCCAGCAGTTATGGACTAGCGGGAGTCGTGGGAGAGACCCAGTACTTC
CASSYGLAGVVGETQYF
>TRBV9|TRBJ2-1|NA|NA
TGTGCCAGCAGCGTGGGCGGAGGCAGACGCGCGGATGAGCAGTTCTTC
CASSVGGGRRADEQFF
>TRBV27|TRBJ2-1|NA|TRBD2
TGTGCCAGCAGTTTATCGGGAGGGCGCTACAATGAGCAGTTCTTC
CASSLSGGRYNEQFF
>TRBV19|TRBJ2-2|NA|TRBD2
TGTGCCAGTAGTATACCCCTAGCGGGAGGGCCTGGGGAGCTGTTTTTT
CASSIPLAGGPGELFF
>TRBV24-1|TRBJ2-2|NA|NA
TGTGCCACCAGTGATTTCTGGGGGCCCGAGCCACCGAACACCGGGGAGCTGTTTTTT
CATSDFWGPEPPNTGELFF
>TRBV10-3|TRBJ2-1|NA|TRBD1
TGTGCCACTCTACCGGGACAGGGGCTCCGGGGGGGTGAGCAGTTCTTC
CATLPGQGLRGGEQFF
>TRBV4-1|TRBJ1-5|once|NA
TGCGCCAGCAGTCGATATACGTCCGGGAGATCGCCCCAGCATTTT
CASSRYTSGRSPQHF
>TRBV9|TRBJ2-1|few|TRBD2
TGTGCCAGCAGCGTTCAAGCGGGAACGGGCGATGAGCAGTTCTTC
CASSVQAGTGDEQFF
>TRBV19|TRBJ2-7|once|NA
TGTGCCAGTAGTTGGACAGTGGGCGGGAGTGCTGCGGCCTACGAGCAGTACTTC
CASSWTVGGSAAAYEQYF
>TRBV6-2/TRBV6-3|TRBJ2-2|NA|TRBD2
TGTGCCAGCAGCAAAGGCGGGAGCGGTTCACGCACCGGGGAGCTGTTTTTT
CASSKGGSGSRTGELFF
>TRBV27|TRBJ2-5|NA|TRBD2
TGTGCCAGCAGTTTATTAGGGACTAGCGGGGCCGAGACCCAGTACTTC
CASSLLGTSGAETQYF
>TRBV10-3|TRBJ1-5|NA|NA
TGTGCCATCGGGCCCGATAGCAATCAGCCCCAGCATTTT
CAIGPDSNQPQHF
>TRBV13|TRBJ2-7|NA|TRBD1
TGTGCCAGCAGCTCGGGACAGACCTCCTACGAGCAGTACTTC
CASSSGQTSYEQYF
>TRBV10-3|TRBJ2-7|NA|NA
TGTGCCATCAGTGAGGCAGGGGACGAGCAGTACTTC
CAISEAGDEQYF
>TRBV11-2|TRBJ2-1|once|NA
TGTGCCAGCAGCTTAGACCTTCCCTACAATGAGCAGTTCTTC
CASSLDLPYNEQFF
>TRBV7-6|TRBJ2-3|NA|TRBD2
TGTGCCAGCAGCTCTCCCAGGGCGGGAGGGCGGACAGATACGCAGTATTTT
CASSSPRAGGRTDTQYF
>TRBV10-1|TRBJ2-4|NA|NA
TGCGCCAGCAGTGATACGAGGGAGGGGGGCATTCAGTACTTC
CASSDTREGGIQYF
>TRBV19|TRBJ1-1|once|NA
TGTGCCAGTACGCGACAGCTGAACACTGAAGCTTTCTTT
CASTRQLNTEAFF
>TRBV9|TRBJ1-5|NA|NA
TGTGCCAGCAGCGGGGGGCCCGGGCAGCCCCAGCATTTT
CASSGGPGQPQHF
>TRBV24-1|TRBJ2-7|NA|NA
TGTGCCACCAGTGACCACCAGGTCTACGAGCAGTACTTC
CATSDHQVYEQYF
>TRBV7-9|TRBJ1-2|NA|TRBD1
TGTGCCAGCAGCCGACAGGGGGGACTGTATGGCTACACCTTC
CASSRQGGLYGYTF
>TRBV5-1|TRBJ1-1|NA|NA
TGCGCCAGCAGCTTGGCGTTGGGTTTATGGGGCATGAACACTGAAGCTTTCTTT
CASSLALGLWGMNTEAFF
>TRBV12-3/TRBV12-4|TRBJ2-5|NA|TRBD2
TGTGCCAGCAGTGGGGACGGGGGGGAGACCCAGTACTTC
CASSGDGGETQYF
>TRBV25-1|TRBJ2-7|NA|NA
TGTGCCAGCAGTACCTCCGGGACTTTACTACACGAGCAGTACTTC
CASSTSGTLLHEQYF
>TRBV5-1|TRBJ2-7|NA|NA
TGCGCCAGCACGCGGACAGACTCCTACGAGCAGTACTTC
CASTRTDSYEQYF
>TRBV7-3|TRBJ2-7|once|NA
TGTGCCAGCAGCTTTTCAACTGTTGGCGAGCAGTACTTC
CASSFSTVGEQYF
>TRBV2|TRBJ2-3|NA|NA
TGTGCCAGCAGTGAAGCGCGCGGGGCCTACACAGATACGCAGTATTTT
CASSEARGAYTDTQYF
>TRBV27|TRBJ2-1|few|NA
TGTGCCAGCAGTTTAATCAGGAATTGGGAGCAGTTCTTC
CASSLIRNWEQFF
>TRBV7-6|TRBJ2-7|NA|NA
TGTGCCAGCAGCTTTTCCGGGTCCGACGGGGCCTACGAGCAGTACTTC
CASSFSGSDGAYEQYF
>TRBV2|TRBJ1-6|few|NA
TGTGCCAGCAGGGGGTCGGGCCAGGGAAGTTCACCCCTCCACTTT
CASRGSGQGSSPLHF
>TRBV14|TRBJ2-1|once|NA
TGTGCCAGCAGCCCCACAGGTACACTGATGGGGGAGCAGTTCTTC
CASSPTGTLMGEQFF
>TRBV5-1|TRBJ2-5|NA|TRBD2
TGCGCCAGCAGCTTCTCATCTAGCGGGGAGGGCGAGACCCAGTACTTC
CASSFSSSGEGETQYF
>TRBV7-2|TRBJ2-5|few|TRBD1
TGTGCCAGCAGCGCCGGACAGGTCTACCAAGAGACCCAGTACTTC
CASSAGQVYQETQYF
>TRBV19|TRBJ2-1|NA|TRBD2
TGTGCCAGTACCACGGGAGGGAATGAGCAGTTCTTC
CASTTGGNEQFF
>TRBV11-2|TRBJ1-2|few|NA
TGTGCCAGCAGCCATGAGTCCAGGGGTCATGGCTACACCTTC
CASSHESRGHGYTF
>TRBV19|TRBJ1-2|once|NA
TGTGCCAGTACTCCGACAGGCGGTTCGGATGGCTACACCTTC
CASTPTGGSDGYTF
>TRBV6-5|TRBJ1-5|NA|NA
TGTGCCAGCAGTTACCCTGCCCCGGCAGGGGACCGATTCCAGCATTTT
CASSYPAPAGDRFQHF
>TRBV10-3|TRBJ1-2|NA|TRBD1
TGTGCCATCAGTGAGGCGGACAGGGGGCAGTCTGGCTACACCTTC
CAISEADRGQSGYTF
>TRBV29-1|TRBJ1-1|NA|NA
TGCAGCGTTGAAGTCAGGGTAGGGCTCACTGAAGCTTTCTTT
CSVEVRVGLTEAFF
>TRBV11-3|TRBJ2-1|NA|NA
TGTGCCAGCAGCTTAGGGTCAGGCGAGCAGTTCTTC
CASSLGSGEQFF
>TRBV20-1|TRBJ2-1|NA|TRBD2
TGCAGTGCTAGTGGAGGCGGGAGGGTGTACAATGAGCAGTTCTTC
CSASGGGRVYNEQFF
>TRBV20-1|TRBJ1-2|NA|NA
TGCAGTGCTAGTCCCTGGGGCAGTTTGGGCTATGGCTACACCTTC
CSASPWGSLGYGYTF
>TRBV6-2/TRBV6-3|TRBJ2-7|NA|NA
TGTGCCAGCAGTTACTCGAGGGCAGGTTTATACGAGCAGTACTTC
CASSYSRAGLYEQYF
>TRBV13|TRBJ2-7|NA|TRBD2
TGTGCCAGCAGCCGAGAAGCTAGCGGGAGGAGCGAGCAGTACTTC
CASSREASGRSEQYF
>TRBV12-3/TRBV12-4|TRBJ2-1|NA|NA
TGTGCCAGTGGCGGGCCCTCCTACAATGAGCAGTTCTTC
CASGGPSYNEQFF
>TRBV19|TRBJ2-1|NA|NA
TGTGCCAGTAGTAAGGGGTGGAGGGATGAGCAGTTCTTC
CASSKGWRDEQFF
>TRBV28|TRBJ1-2|NA|NA
TGTGCCAGCAGAGGTTCTAAAGGGGACTATGGCTACACCTTC
CASRGSKGDYGYTF
>TRBV5-4|TRBJ2-5|NA|NA
TGTGCCAGCAGCTTGGAGGTTATCGCAGGCCGGGAGACCCAGTACTTC
CASSLEVIAGRETQYF
>TRBV7-2|TRBJ1-1|NA|TRBD1
TGTGCCAGCAGCTCTTCTCGAGGGGGCGGTAAAGCTTTCTTT
CASSSSRGGGKAFF
>TRBV7-2|TRBJ2-5|once|NA
TGTGCCAGCAGCTTATTGGCGGGTCGGACCCAGTACTTC
CASSLLAGRTQYF
>TRBV9|TRBJ2-1|NA|TRBD2
TGTGCCAGCAGTGATGGGACTAGCGGGAGGGCCCTCCTTTCTTCCTACAATGAGCAGTTCTTC
CASSDGTSGRALLSSYNEQFF
>TRBV6-4|TRBJ2-2|NA|TRBD1
TGTGCCAGCAGTGGGGGACAGGGAAGCACCGGGGAGCTGTTTTTT
CASSGGQGSTGELFF
>TRBV19|TRBJ2-2|NA|TRBD2
TGTGCCACAAGCTGGACTAGCGGGATGCCCGGGGAGCTGTTTTTT
CATSWTSGMPGELFF
>TRBV28|TRBJ2-2|NA|NA
TGTGCCAGCAGTTTCAGGGTCGGGGAGCTGTTTTTT
CASSFRVGELFF
>TRBV28|TRBJ2-1|once|TRBD1
TGTGCCAGCAGCAACAGGGGTAATGGCCTCATTGAGCAGTTCTTC
CASSNRGNGLIEQFF
>TRBV5-6|TRBJ2-1|NA|NA
TGTGCCAGCACTAGCGAAAGCTCCTACAATGAGCAGTTCTTC
CASTSESSYNEQFF
>TRBV25-1|TRBJ2-3|NA|TRBD2
TGTGCCAGCAGTGAGGGGGGGGGAACCGACACAGATACGCAGTATTTT
CASSEGGGTDTDTQYF
>TRBV5-4|TRBJ2-4|NA|NA
TGTGCCAGCAGCTCCCCGGGAAGGGAAAACATTCAGTACTTC
CASSSPGRENIQYF
>TRBV24-1|TRBJ2-5|NA|NA
TGTGCCACCAGTGATTTGCCGGGTGAGGTCCAGACCCAGTACTTC
CATSDLPGEVQTQYF
>TRBV10-3|TRBJ2-5|NA|NA
TGTGCCATCAGTGACCTTGCGGGTAGAGAGACCCAGTACTTC
CAISDLAGRETQYF